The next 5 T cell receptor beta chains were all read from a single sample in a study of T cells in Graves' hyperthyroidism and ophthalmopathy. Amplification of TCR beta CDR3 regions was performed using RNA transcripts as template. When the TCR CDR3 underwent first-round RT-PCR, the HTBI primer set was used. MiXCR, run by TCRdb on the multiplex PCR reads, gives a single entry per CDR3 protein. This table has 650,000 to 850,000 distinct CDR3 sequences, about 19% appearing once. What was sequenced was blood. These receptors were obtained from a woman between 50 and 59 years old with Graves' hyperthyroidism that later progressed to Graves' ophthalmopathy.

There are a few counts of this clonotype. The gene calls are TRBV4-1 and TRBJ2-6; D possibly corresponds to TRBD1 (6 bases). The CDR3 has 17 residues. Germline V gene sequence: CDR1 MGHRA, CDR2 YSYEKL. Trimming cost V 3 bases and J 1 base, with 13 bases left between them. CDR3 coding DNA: TGCGCCAGCAGCCACCCCAGGGGCGGGTCTGGGGCCAACGTCCTGACTTTC. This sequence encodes CASSHPRGGSGANVLTF.

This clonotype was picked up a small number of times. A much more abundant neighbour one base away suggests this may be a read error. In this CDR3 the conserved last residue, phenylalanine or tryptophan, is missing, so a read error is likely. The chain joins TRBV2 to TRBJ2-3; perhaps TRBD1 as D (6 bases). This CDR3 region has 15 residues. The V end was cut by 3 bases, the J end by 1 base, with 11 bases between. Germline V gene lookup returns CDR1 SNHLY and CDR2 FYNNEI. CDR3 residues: CASSDRGRGTDTQYS. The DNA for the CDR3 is TGTGCCAGCAGTGACAGGGGAAGGGGCACAGATACGCAGTATTCT.

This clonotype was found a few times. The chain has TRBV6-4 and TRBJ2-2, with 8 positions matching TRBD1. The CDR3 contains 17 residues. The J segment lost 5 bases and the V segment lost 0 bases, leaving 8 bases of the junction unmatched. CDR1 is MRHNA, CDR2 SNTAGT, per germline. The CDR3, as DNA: TGTGCCAGCAGTGACTCGACAGGGGAACGAAAAACCGGGGAGCTGTTTTTT. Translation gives CASSDSTGERKTGELFF.

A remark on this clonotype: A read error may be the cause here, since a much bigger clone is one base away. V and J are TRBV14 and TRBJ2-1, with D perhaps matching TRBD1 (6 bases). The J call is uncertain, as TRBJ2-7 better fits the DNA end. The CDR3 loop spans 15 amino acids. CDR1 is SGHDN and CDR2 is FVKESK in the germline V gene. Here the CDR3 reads CASSQGQAYYNEQYF. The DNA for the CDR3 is TGTGCCAGCAGCCAAGGACAGGCGTACTACAATGAGCAGTACTTC.

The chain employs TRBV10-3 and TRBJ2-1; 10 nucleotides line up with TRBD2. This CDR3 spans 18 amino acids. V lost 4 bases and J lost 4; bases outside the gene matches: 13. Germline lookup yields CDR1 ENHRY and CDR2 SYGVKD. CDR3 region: CAISGGTSVESGYNEQFF. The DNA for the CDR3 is TGTGCCATCAGTGGTGGGACTAGCGTTGAATCGGGGTACAATGAGCAGTTCTTC.